The present entry profiles one T cell receptor (beta chain) with its context. Its antigen is unknown. Base qualities are not recorded, but no much larger clone differs from it by a single base. Whole blood was collected in K2EDTA tubes by collaborating institutions according to the institutions' own protocols. For TCRbeta analysis, collaborators shipped samples in one of three forms: frozen whole blood, isolated PBMCs, or DNA extracted from either of those sample types. The CDR3 starts with the cysteine, ends with the phenylalanine, and has 15 residues. Only CDR3 DNA is held: 45 bases, read in frame from base 1. V sheds 5 bases and J sheds 6 bases, leaving 18 bases between their ends. The germline V gene supplies CDR1 SGHVS and CDR2 FQNEAQ. TCRbeta CDR3 regions were amplified from genomic DNA using the immunoSEQ Assay, a bias-controlled multiplex PCR. Processing in the source paper ran as follows. The number of nucleated cells in each sample was estimated by amplification of reference gene primers within the assay. Sequence reads were collapsed and filtered to measure the absolute abundance of every unique TCRbeta CDR3 rearrangement. For each sample, productive Simpson clonality was calculated as the square root of Simpson's diversity index across productive rearrangements. The table comes from immuneACCESS by way of TCRdb, which keeps in-frame sequences with V and J called. Part of the clones is missing from these tables; in studies checked, under half for an unresolved V gene and the rest for unknown reasons. The V and J calls and clone size come from that table; D and trimming were worked out from the DNA. For this sample there are roughly 35,000 clones; around 87% appear just once. About 2% of the sample is held by the ten biggest clonotypes.

This sample is part of a study of blood T cell repertoires in COVID-19 (dated by TCRdb to the early 2020s). Turning to the overall study: The collaborator samples originated in the United States, Italy and Spain and spanned the acute and convalescent phases of COVID-19. The prospective study material was composed of cDNA or gDNA derived from T cells, B-cell-depleted T cells, or PBMCs. Subjects who had been exposed to COVID-19, were actively infected with it, or had recovered from it provided the deeply sampled blood TCRbeta repertoires that made up the dataset. The repertoires were released in a freely available public database intended as a resource for research on the immune response to SARS-CoV-2. Samples were obtained from the ongoing ImmuneRACE study (first 160 participants) and from over 1,000 subjects provided by 6 global collaborators. A de-identified subject ID, COVID-19 status, age in years and sex were almost always included in the sample metadata. Where available, HLA class I and class II types were taken from metadata supplied by the sample provider and were not determined by assay-based typing. On the study overall, not on this receptor specifically: Clinical and demographic metadata were provided uncurated, with the amount varying by source and participant.

The sample comprised peripheral blood. This receptor was obtained from a man in his fifties with active or convalescent COVID-19. Recombination linked TRBV7-8 to TRBJ2-3; the best D guess is TRBD2, with 7 bases matching. The DNA sequence follows: TGTGCCAGCAGCCCTAGGGGGGGGCGCGGGGATACGCAGTATTTT. This encodes CASSPRGGRGDTQYF. When the CDR3 is completed using the reference TRBV7-8 and TRBJ2-3 genes on either side, the full variable domain is GAGVSQSPRYKVAKRGQDVALRCDPISGHVSLFWYQQALGQGPEFLTYFQNEAQLDKSGLPSDRFFAERPEGSVSTLKIQRTQQEDSAVYLCASSPRGGRGDTQYFGPGTRLTVL.